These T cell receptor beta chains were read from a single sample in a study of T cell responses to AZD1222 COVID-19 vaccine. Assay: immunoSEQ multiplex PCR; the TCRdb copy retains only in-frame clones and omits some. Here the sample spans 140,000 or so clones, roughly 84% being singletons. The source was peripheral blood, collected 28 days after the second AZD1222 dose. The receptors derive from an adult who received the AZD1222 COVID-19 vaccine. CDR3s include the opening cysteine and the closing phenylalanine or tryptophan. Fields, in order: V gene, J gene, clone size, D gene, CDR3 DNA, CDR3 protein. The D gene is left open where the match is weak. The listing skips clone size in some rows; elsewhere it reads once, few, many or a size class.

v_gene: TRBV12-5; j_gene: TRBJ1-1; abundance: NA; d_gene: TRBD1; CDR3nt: TGTGCTAGTGGGCGATCCGGGACAGGGCTTTCACGGGCTTTCTTT; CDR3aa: CASGRSGTGLSRAFF
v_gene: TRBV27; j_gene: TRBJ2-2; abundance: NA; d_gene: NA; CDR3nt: TGTGCCAGCAGTGCCTTAGCCGGGGAGCTGTTTTTT; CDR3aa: CASSALAGELFF
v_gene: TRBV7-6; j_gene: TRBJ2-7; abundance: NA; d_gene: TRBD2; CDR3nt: TGTGCCAGCAGCCGATCTAGCGGGGGGCCCTCCTACGAGCAGTACTTC; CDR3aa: CASSRSSGGPSYEQYF
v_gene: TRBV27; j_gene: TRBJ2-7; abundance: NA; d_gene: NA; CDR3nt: TGTGCCAGCAGCCTACTAGGATCCCACGAGCAGTACTTC; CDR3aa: CASSLLGSHEQYF
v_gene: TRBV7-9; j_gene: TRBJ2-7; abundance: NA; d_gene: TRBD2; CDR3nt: TGTGCCAGCAGCTCTAGCGGGGAAGGGGATACGGAGCAGTACTTC; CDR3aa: CASSSSGEGDTEQYF
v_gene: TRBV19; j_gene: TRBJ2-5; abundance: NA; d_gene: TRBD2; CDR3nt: TGTGCCAGTAGTACGACTAGCGGGGGGTTGGAGACCCAGTACTTC; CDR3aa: CASSTTSGGLETQYF
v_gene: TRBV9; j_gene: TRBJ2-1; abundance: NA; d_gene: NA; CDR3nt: TGTGCCAGCAGCGTAGTGGGTGAAGGCTACAATGAGCAGTTCTTC; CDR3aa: CASSVVGEGYNEQFF
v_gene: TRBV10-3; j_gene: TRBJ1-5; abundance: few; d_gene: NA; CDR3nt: TGTGCCATCAGTGACAGCAATCAGCCCCAGCATTTT; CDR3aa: CAISDSNQPQHF
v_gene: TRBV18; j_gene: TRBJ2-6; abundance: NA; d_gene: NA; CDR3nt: TGTGCCAGCTCACCCCTTTTAGGAGAGCTCTCCTCTGGGGCCAACGTCCTGACTTTC; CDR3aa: CASSPLLGELSSGANVLTF
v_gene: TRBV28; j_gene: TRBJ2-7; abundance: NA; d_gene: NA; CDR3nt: TGTGCCAGCAGTCAGGGGGGAAGTGGGGGCATCTACGAGCAGTACTTC; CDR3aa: CASSQGGSGGIYEQYF
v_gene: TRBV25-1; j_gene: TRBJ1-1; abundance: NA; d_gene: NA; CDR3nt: TGTGCCAGCAGTCACAGGGCAACGAACACTGAAGCTTTCTTT; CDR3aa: CASSHRATNTEAFF
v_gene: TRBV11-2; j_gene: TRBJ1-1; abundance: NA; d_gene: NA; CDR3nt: TGTGCCAGCAGCTCCTTGACAGCGAACACTGAAGCTTTCTTT; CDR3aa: CASSSLTANTEAFF
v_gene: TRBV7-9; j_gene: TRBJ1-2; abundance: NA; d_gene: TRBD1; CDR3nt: TGTGCCAGCAGTCTGGACAGGGCCTATGGCTACACCTTC; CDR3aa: CASSLDRAYGYTF
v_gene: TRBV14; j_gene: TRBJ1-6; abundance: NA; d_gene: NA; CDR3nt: TGTGCCAGCAGCCAGTCGAGTACGGATTCACCCCTCCACTTT; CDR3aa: CASSQSSTDSPLHF
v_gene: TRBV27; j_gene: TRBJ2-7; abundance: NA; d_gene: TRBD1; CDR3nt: TGTGCCAGCTCTTCCGCCGGGACAGGGACTTACGAGCAGTACTTC; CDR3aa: CASSSAGTGTYEQYF
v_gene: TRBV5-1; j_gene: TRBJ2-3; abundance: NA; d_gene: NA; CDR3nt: TGCGCCAGCAGCTTTAGCGGACGCACAGATACGCAGTATTTT; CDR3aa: CASSFSGRTDTQYF
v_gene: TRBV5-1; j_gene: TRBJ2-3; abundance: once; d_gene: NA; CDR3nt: TGCGCCAGCAGCTCCCCTTCGGATACGCAGTATTTT; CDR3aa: CASSSPSDTQYF
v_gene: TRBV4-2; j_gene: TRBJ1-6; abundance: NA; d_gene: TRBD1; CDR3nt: TGTGCCAGCAGCCAAGGAAGGGGACAGGGTGATCCCCTCCACTTT; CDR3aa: CASSQGRGQGDPLHF
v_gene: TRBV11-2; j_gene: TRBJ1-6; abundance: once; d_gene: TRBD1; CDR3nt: TGTGCCAGCACCCGACAGGGTAGGGATTCACCCCTCCACTTT; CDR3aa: CASTRQGRDSPLHF
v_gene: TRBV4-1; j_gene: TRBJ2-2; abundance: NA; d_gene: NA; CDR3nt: TGCGCCAGCAGCCAAAAGAGAGGAGGGGATATCTCCGGGGAGCTGTTTTTT; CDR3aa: CASSQKRGGDISGELFF
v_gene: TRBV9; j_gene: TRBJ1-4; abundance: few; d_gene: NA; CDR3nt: TGTGCCAGCAGCGGAGGACAGCGTAATGAAAAACTGTTTTTT; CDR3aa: CASSGGQRNEKLFF
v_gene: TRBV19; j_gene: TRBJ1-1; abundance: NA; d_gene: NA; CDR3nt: TGTGCCAGTAGCGATCAGGGAAACCTGAACACTGAAGCTTTCTTT; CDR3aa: CASSDQGNLNTEAFF
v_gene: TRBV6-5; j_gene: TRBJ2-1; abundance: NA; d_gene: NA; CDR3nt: TGTGCCAGCTGGCCCGGGGTAGGTGGTGAGCAGTTCTTC; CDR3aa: CASWPGVGGEQFF
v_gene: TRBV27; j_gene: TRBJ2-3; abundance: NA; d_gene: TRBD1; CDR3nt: TGTGCCAGCAGGTCAACAGGACAGGGGGCGAATACGCAGTATTTT; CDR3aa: CASRSTGQGANTQYF
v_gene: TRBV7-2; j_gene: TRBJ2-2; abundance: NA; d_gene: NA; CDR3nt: TGTGCCAGCAGCCAGGACAGTTGGGTGGGCACCGGGGAGCTGTTTTTT; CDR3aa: CASSQDSWVGTGELFF
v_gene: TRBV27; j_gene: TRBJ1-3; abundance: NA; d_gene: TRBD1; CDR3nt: TGTGCCAGCAGCAGCGACAGGGAGGCTGGAAACACCATATATTTT; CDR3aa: CASSSDREAGNTIYF
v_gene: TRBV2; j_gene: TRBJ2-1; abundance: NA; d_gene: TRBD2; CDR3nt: TGTGCCAGCAGTGGGACTAGCGGGAGGGCCCAGCAGTTCTTC; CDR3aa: CASSGTSGRAQQFF
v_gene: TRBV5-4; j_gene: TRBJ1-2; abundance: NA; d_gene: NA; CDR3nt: TGTGCCAGCAGCCCCGCCGAAAGGTGGGAGAGGGGCTACACCTTC; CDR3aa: CASSPAERWERGYTF
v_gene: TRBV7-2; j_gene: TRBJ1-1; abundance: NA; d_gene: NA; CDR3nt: TGTGCCAGCAGCTTTTGGGGAGGGAGTGAAGCTTTCTTT; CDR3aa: CASSFWGGSEAFF
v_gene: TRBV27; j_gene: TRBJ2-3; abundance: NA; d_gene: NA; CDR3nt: TGTGCCAGCAGCCTACCTACGGGAGATACGCAGTATTTT; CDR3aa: CASSLPTGDTQYF
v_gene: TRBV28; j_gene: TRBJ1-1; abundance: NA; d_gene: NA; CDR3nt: TGTGCCAGCAGAAGGGACGGCTACACTGAAGCTTTCTTT; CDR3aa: CASRRDGYTEAFF
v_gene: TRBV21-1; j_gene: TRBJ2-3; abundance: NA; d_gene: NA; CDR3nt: TGTGCCAGCACGCTACCAGATACGCAGTATTTT; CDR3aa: CASTLPDTQYF
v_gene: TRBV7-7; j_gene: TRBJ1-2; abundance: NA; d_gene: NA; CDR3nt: TGTGCTAGCAGCCCGGCTACTGGGCAAGGCTACACCTTC; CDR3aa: CASSPATGQGYTF
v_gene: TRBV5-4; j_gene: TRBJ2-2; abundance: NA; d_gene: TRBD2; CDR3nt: TGTGCCAGCAGCGCTCCGGGACTAGGGGTCGGCACCGGGGAGCTGTTTTTT; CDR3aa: CASSAPGLGVGTGELFF
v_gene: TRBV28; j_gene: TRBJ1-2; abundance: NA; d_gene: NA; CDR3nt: TGTGCCAGCAGTTTGACCACCTCAAGCGCTAAAGTATGGCACACCTTC; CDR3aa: CASSLTTSSAKVWHTF
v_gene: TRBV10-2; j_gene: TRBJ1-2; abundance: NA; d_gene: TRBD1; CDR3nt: TGCGCCAGCAGAGTGGACATGAGGACAGGTGGCTACACCTTC; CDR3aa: CASRVDMRTGGYTF
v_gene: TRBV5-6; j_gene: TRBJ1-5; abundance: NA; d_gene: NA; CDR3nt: TGTGCCAGCAGCCCAGGACGGGTACAGCCCCAGCATTTT; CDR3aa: CASSPGRVQPQHF
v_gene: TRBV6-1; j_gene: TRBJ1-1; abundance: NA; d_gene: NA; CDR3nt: TGTGCCAGCAGTGATTTTAGGAACACTGAAGCTTTCTTT; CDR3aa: CASSDFRNTEAFF
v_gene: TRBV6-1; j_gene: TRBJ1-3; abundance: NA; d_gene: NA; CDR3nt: TGTGCCAGCAGTGAACGGAGGGGGGTCTCTGGAAACACCATATATTTT; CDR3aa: CASSERRGVSGNTIYF
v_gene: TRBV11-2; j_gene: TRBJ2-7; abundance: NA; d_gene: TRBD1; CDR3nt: TGTGCCAGCAGCTCCAGTAGACAGGGTATTGGGGAGCAGTACTTC; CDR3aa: CASSSSRQGIGEQYF
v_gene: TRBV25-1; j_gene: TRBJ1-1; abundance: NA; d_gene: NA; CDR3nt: TGTGCCAGCAGCGTTTCCGGGACGGAGGGTACTGAAGCTTTCTTT; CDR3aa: CASSVSGTEGTEAFF
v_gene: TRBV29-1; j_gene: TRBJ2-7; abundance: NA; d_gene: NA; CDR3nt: TGCAGCGTTGAAGAGCACGAGCAGTACTTC; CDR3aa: CSVEEHEQYF
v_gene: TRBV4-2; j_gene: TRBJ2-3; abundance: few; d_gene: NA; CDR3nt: TGTGCCAGCAGCCAAGATGAGGGAGATCCCACAGATACGCAGTATTTT; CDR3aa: CASSQDEGDPTDTQYF
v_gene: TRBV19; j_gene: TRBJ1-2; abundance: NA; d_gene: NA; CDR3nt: TGTGCCAGTAGTATGCTATCCTCCAACTATGGCTACACCTTC; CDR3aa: CASSMLSSNYGYTF
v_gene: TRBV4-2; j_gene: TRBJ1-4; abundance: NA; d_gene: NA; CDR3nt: TGTGCCAGCAGCCAGTCAGGGGTACTTAATGAAAAACTGTTTTTT; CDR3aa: CASSQSGVLNEKLFF